The 22 T cell receptor beta chains reported below all come from one sample, sequenced in a study of CD8+ T cells in alopecia areata. Treatment given: oral pan-JAK inhibitor, 5-10 mg twice daily. Isolated RNA was reverse transcribed into cDNA used as the sequencing template. Generated by immunoSEQ multiplex PCR, the TCRdb table keeps only in-frame clones and is missing some. This table has hundreds of thousands of clones, roughly 60% appearing once. Sequenced material: CD4+ T cells sorted from blood, taken at week 24, from a patient treated with tofacitinib. The receptors were sampled from a human donor with alopecia areata.

The chain carries TRBV6-1 and TRBJ1-2; D is uncertain. The CDR3 contains 13 residues. V lost 0 bases and J 8 bases, leaving 10 bases between the germline ends. Germline V gene data show CDR1 as MNHNS and CDR2 as SASEGT. As DNA, the CDR3 is TGTGCCAGCAGTGAAGCGGGTTTTGGAGGCTACACCTTC. It is translated as CASSEAGFGGYTF.

The genes are TRBV28 and TRBJ1-2, with D maybe TRBD1 (6 bases). Trimming removed 8 bases at V and 4 bases at J, with 14 bases between. The CDR3 has 13 amino acids. Germline lookup yields CDR1 MDHEN and CDR2 SYDVKM. The CDR3 protein is CASFFRGRYGYTF. The DNA of the CDR3 is TGTGCCAGCTTTTTCCGGGGGCGCTATGGCTACACCTTC.

The V call is TRBV30, the J call TRBJ1-1, with TRBD1 as a possible D gene (5 bases). Germline lookup yields CDR1 GTSNPN and CDR2 SVGIG (reference sequence). This CDR3 region has 13 residues. V was trimmed by 2 bases and J by 11 bases, leaving 18 bases between them. The CDR3 protein is CAWSIGQSLWAFF. The CDR3 region has the DNA TGTGCCTGGAGTATCGGACAATCATTGTGGGCTTTCTTT.

The chain combines TRBV30 with TRBJ2-7; D is unresolved. Germline V CDR1 and CDR2: GTSNPN, SVGIG (reference sequence). The germline V and J ends were trimmed by 0 bases and 5 bases, with 11 bases remaining between them. This CDR3 is built from 13 residues. The CDR3 sequence: CAWSVSDNHEQYF. The CDR3 DNA sequence: TGTGCCTGGAGTGTATCCGACAATCACGAGCAGTACTTC.

The chain has TRBV7-9 and TRBJ2-7; either TRBD1 or TRBD2 may supply D (7 bases each). CDR3 size: 14 residues. In germline, CDR1 is SEHNR, CDR2 FQNEAQ (reference sequence). The V end lost 5 bases, the J end lost 4 bases, and 15 bases lay between the germline ends. The CDR3 loop is CASSPRGGSYEQYF. The DNA of the CDR3 is TGTGCCAGCAGCCCCAGGGGGGGATCGTACGAGCAGTACTTC.

V usage is TRBV30 and J usage is TRBJ2-7, with TRBD1 matching over 8 bases. Germline V CDR1 and CDR2: GTSNPN, SVGIG (reference sequence). The CDR3 sequence is 11 residues long. With V trimmed by 4 bases and J by 12 bases, 8 bases remained unmatched. CDR3 nucleotides: TGTGCCTGGACACAGGGGGATCGTTGGTACTTC. It is translated as CAWTQGDRWYF.

V is TRBV7-9 and J is TRBJ2-1; D is possibly TRBD2 (6 bases). The CDR3 totals 15 residues. V was shortened by 5 bases and J by 1 base, with 12 bases between the two germline ends. Germline V gene sequence: CDR1 SEHNR, CDR2 FQNEAQ (reference sequence). This CDR3 reads CASSLGGLSYNEQFF. CDR3 in DNA: TGTGCCAGCAGCCTGGGGGGTCTGTCCTACAATGAGCAGTTCTTC.

This clone has a handful of counts. The chain carries TRBV19 and TRBJ2-1; 9 bases are a match to TRBD1. Germline V lookup: CDR1 LNHDA, CDR2 SQIVND (reference sequence). With 2 bases clipped from V and 8 bases from J, the junction kept 7 bases outside the gene matches. The CDR3 extends over 15 amino acids. The DNA of the CDR3 is TGTGCCAGTAGTATATACAGGGGGCGCTTAGATGAGCAGTTCTTC. Its translation: CASSIYRGRLDEQFF.

The rearrangement joins TRBV7-8 to TRBJ2-3; D is undetermined. This CDR3 contains 12 residues. Per the germline V gene, CDR1 is SGHVS and CDR2 is FQNEAQ. Trimming took off 5 bases at V and 4 bases at J, with 7 bases between the two ends. CDR3 sequence reads: CASSHPADTQYF. The CDR3 nucleotides are TGTGCCAGCAGCCACCCCGCAGATACGCAGTATTTT.

The chain recombines TRBV15 with TRBJ2-7, with D possibly TRBD2 on 5 matching bases. This CDR3 spans 15 amino acids. Trimming left V 8 bases short and J 3 bases short, with 20 bases between. Germline CDR1 LNHNV, CDR2 YYDKDF (reference sequence). This chain's CDR3 is CATATRGGEFYEQYF. The CDR3 nucleotides read TGTGCCACCGCAACTCGGGGTGGGGAATTCTACGAGCAGTACTTC.

J is TRBJ2-7 and V is TRBV6-5; 11 nucleotides align to TRBD1. The CDR3 spans 15 residues. With V trimmed by 6 bases and J by 3 bases, 7 bases remained unmatched. Germline values: CDR1 MNHEY, CDR2 SVGAGI. As DNA, the CDR3 is TGTGCCAGCAGGGATCCGGGACAGGGGGACTACGAGCAGTACTTC. It yields the protein CASRDPGQGDYEQYF.

The rearrangement links TRBV30 to TRBJ1-2; D remains ambiguous. Germline CDR1 and CDR2: GTSNPN and SVGIG (reference sequence). V lost 3 bases and J lost 9, with 14 bases in between. The CDR3 covers 12 residues. In DNA, the CDR3 is TGTGCCTGGAGCTCGCCTCGGATGAGCTACACCTTC. This codes for CAWSSPRMSYTF.

V is TRBV9 and J is TRBJ2-2; TRBD2 matches at 9 bases. The CDR3 extends over 17 amino acids. From germline, CDR1 is SGDLS and CDR2 YYNGEE. V dropped 2 bases and J dropped 3; count of bases not matched to a gene: 8. CDR3 DNA sequence: TGTGCCAGCAGCGTTTCGACAGCGGGGGGCCACACCGGGGAGCTGTTTTTT. Translation: CASSVSTAGGHTGELFF.

This sequence joins TRBV7-2 and TRBJ2-5; 7 bases fit TRBD1. Germline V lookup: CDR1 SGHTA, CDR2 FQGNSA. The CDR3 runs 13 residues. The trim removed 3 bases at V and 5 bases at J, leaving 3 bases unmatched. This CDR3 is CASSFDRAETQYF. CDR3 DNA: TGTGCCAGCAGCTTCGACAGGGCCGAGACCCAGTACTTC.

The chain couples TRBV18 to TRBJ2-7; 7 nucleotides align to TRBD1. CDR3 length equals 13 residues. CDR1 is KGHSH and CDR2 is LQKENI in the germline V gene. Trimming removed 2 bases from V and 6 bases from J; junction bases left unmatched: 4. As DNA, the CDR3 is TGTGCCAGCTCACCAGGACAGGCTCTCGAGCAGTACTTC. It specifies CASSPGQALEQYF.

This clone has only a few counts. This CDR3 reads CASSRRSGEGNYGYTF. The CDR3 DNA sequence: TGTGCCAGCAGCAGACGGTCGGGGGAGGGTAACTATGGCTACACCTTC. The chain joins TRBV5-8 to TRBJ1-2; weak D call: TRBD1 (5 bases). Germline CDR1 SGHTS, CDR2 YDEGEE. The ends were cut back, 4 bases at V and 1 base at J, with 17 bases in the middle. CDR3 length: 16 residues.

In its sample, this clone was seen a few times. J is TRBJ1-5 and V is TRBV7-9, with D uncertain. CDR3 length: 13 amino acids. Trimming took 7 bases from V and 5 from J, leaving 12 bases between them. Germline loops: CDR1 SEHNR, CDR2 FQNEAQ (reference sequence). The CDR3 nucleotides read TGTGCCAGCACCCTGGACGGTTATCAGCCCCAGCATTTT. This sequence encodes CASTLDGYQPQHF. Together with reference TRBV7-9 and TRBJ1-5, the CDR3 gives the full variable domain: DTGVSQNPRHKITKRGQNVTFRCDPISEHNRLYWYRQTLGQGPEFLTYFQNEAQLEKSRLLSDRFSAERPKGSFSTLEIQRTEQGDSAMYLCASTLDGYQPQHFGDGTRLSIL.

The V call is TRBV7-9, the J call TRBJ2-6; TRBD1 aligns across 8 bases. The germline V gene encodes CDR1 SEHNR and CDR2 FQNEAQ (reference sequence). This CDR3 contains 18 residues. V dropped 4 bases and J dropped 3; count of bases not matched to a gene: 11. CDR3 DNA sequence: TGTGCCAGCAGCTGGGCTGGCCAGGGGGCGCGTGGGGCCAACGTCCTGACTTTC. Its translation: CASSWAGQGARGANVLTF.

This sequence joins TRBV10-3 and TRBJ1-1, with D perhaps TRBD1 (5 bases). The CDR3 covers 11 residues. Germline CDR1 reads ENHRY; CDR2 reads SYGVKD. V was trimmed by 11 bases and J by 5 bases, leaving 12 bases between them. The CDR3 bases are TGTGCCTCCACGGGGGAGACTGAAGCTTTCTTT. Amino acids: CASTGETEAFF.

The V call is TRBV7-6, the J call TRBJ1-1, with 7 positions matching TRBD1. This CDR3 contains 13 residues. CDR1 is SGHVS and CDR2 is FNYEAQ in the germline V gene. V was pared by 5 bases and J by 7 bases, with 7 bases of the junction left unmatched. The CDR3 loop reads CASSVTGEGEAFF. In nucleotides, the CDR3 is TGTGCCAGCAGCGTCACAGGGGAGGGTGAAGCTTTCTTT.

This chain connects TRBV5-1 to TRBJ1-1; D is undetermined. Germline V lookup: CDR1 SGHRS, CDR2 YFSETQ. CDR3 length: 14 residues. With 0 bases removed from V and 8 bases from J, the gap between germline ends came to 14 bases. The CDR3 DNA sequence: TGCGCCAGCAGCTTGGGACCTTCTCCGAAGGAAGCTTTCTTT. This sequence encodes CASSLGPSPKEAFF.

The J gene is TRBJ2-6, the V gene TRBV6-1; D is possibly TRBD1 (6 bases). The CDR3 length is 17 residues. Germline-derived CDR1 and CDR2 are MNHNS and SASEGT. V was clipped by 4 bases and J by 1 base, with 14 bases between them. The CDR3, as DNA: TGTGCCAGCAGTGGTACCGGGACAAAGTCTGGGGCCAACGTCCTGACTTTC. Translating gives CASSGTGTKSGANVLTF.